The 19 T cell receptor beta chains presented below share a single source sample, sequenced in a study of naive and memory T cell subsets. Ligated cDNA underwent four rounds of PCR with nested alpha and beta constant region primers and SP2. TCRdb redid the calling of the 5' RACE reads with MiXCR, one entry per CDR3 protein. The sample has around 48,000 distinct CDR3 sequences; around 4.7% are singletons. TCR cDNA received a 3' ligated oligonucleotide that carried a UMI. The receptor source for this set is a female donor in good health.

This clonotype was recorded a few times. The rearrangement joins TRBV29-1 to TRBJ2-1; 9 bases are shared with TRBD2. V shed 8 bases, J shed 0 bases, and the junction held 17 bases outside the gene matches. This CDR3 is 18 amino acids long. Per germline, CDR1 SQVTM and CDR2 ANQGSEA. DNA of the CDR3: TGCAGCACCCGACAGGGCTCTAGCGGGATTAGCTCCTACAATGAGCAGTTCTTC. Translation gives CSTRQGSSGISSYNEQFF.

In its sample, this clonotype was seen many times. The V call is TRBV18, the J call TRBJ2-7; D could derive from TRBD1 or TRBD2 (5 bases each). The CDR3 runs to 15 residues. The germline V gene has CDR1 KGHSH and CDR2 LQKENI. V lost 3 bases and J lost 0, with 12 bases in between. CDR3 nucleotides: TGTGCCAGCTCACCCCAGGGAGCCAGCTCCTACGAGCAGTACTTC. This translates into CASSPQGASSYEQYF.

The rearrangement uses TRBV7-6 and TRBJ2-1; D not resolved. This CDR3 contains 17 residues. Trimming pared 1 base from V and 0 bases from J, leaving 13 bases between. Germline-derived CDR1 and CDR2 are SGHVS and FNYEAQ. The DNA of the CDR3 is TGTGCCAGCAGCTTAGGTCCCCCCGAAAGCTCCTACAATGAGCAGTTCTTC. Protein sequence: CASSLGPPESSYNEQFF.

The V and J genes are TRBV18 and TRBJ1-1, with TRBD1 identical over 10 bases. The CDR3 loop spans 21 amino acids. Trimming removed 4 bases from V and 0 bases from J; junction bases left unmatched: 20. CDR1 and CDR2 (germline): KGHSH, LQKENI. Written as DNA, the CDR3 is TGTGCCAGCTCACGACCCGGGACAGGGGCCGCGGTAGGTTGGATGAACACTGAAGCTTTCTTT. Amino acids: CASSRPGTGAAVGWMNTEAFF.

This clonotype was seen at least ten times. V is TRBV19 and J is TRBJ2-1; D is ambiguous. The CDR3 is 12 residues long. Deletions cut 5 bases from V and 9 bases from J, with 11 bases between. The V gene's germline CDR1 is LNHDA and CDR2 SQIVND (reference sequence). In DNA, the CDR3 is TGTGCCAGTAGTGCCGCCCTTAGTGAGCAGTTCTTC. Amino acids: CASSAALSEQFF.

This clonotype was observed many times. As DNA, the CDR3 is TGTGCCACCGGAGGGACCGGCGAAGAGACCCAGTACTTC. Protein product: CATGGTGEETQYF. The chain joins TRBV24-1 to TRBJ2-5; the D gene is possibly TRBD2 (6 bases). V gave up 9 bases and J gave up 3 bases, with 13 bases separating them. The CDR3 is 13 amino acids. The germline V gene has CDR1 KGHDR and CDR2 SFDVKD.

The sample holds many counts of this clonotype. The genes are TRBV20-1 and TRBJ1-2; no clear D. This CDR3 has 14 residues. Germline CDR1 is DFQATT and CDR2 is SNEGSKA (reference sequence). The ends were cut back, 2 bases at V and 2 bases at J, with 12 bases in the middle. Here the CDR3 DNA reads TGCAGTGCTAGAATGGCAGCACTGAACTATGGCTACACCTTC. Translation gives CSARMAALNYGYTF.

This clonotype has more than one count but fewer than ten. CDR3 loop: CASSWGGPRNEKLFF. As DNA, the CDR3 is TGTGCCAGCAGTTGGGGGGGTCCGCGTAATGAAAAACTGTTTTTT. This chain uses TRBV12-3 or TRBV12-4 with TRBJ1-4, with a weak D call TRBD1 (5 bases). V was cut by 4 bases and J by 4 bases, with 13 bases left in between. This CDR3 has 15 amino acids.

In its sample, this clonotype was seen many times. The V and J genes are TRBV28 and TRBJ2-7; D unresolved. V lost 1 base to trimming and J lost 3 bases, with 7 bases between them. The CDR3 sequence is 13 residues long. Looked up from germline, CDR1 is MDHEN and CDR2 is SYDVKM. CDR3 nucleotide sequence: TGTGCCAGCAGTTTATCCCCTTACTACGAGCAGTACTTC. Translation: CASSLSPYYEQYF.

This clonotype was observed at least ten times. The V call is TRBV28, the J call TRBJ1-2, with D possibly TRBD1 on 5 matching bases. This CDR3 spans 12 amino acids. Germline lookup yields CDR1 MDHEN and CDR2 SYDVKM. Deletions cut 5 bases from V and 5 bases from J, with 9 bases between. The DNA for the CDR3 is TGTGCCAGCAGTCTAAAGGGGTATGGCTACACCTTC. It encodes CASSLKGYGYTF.

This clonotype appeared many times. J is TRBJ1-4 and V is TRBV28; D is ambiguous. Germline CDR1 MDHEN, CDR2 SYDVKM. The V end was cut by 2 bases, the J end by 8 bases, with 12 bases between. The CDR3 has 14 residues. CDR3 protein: CASSLRPRSEKLFF. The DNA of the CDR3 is TGTGCCAGCAGTTTAAGACCTAGAAGCGAAAAACTGTTTTTT.

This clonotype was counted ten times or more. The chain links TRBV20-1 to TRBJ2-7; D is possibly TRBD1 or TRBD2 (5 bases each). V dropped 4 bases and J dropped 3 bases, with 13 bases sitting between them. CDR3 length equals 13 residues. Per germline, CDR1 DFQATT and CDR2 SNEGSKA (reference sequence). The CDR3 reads CSATPGRRYEQYF. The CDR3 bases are TGCAGTGCTACTCCGGGACGGCGCTACGAGCAGTACTTC.

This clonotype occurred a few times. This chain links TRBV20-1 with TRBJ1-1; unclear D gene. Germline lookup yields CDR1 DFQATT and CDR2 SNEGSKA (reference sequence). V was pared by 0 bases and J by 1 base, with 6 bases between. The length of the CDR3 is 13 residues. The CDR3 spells CSAREERNTEAFF. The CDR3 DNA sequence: TGCAGTGCTAGAGAGGAACGGAACACTGAAGCTTTCTTT.

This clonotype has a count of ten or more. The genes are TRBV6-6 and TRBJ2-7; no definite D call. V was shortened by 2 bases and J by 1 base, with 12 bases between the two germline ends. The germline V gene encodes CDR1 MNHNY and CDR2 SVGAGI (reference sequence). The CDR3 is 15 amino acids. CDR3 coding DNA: TGTGCCAGCAGTTACACGGGCGGCCGATCCTACGAGCAGTACTTC. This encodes CASSYTGGRSYEQYF.

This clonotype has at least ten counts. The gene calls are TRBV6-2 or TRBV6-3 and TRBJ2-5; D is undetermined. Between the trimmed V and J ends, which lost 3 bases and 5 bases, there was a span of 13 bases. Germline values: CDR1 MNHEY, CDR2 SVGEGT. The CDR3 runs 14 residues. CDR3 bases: TGTGCCAGCAGTTATGCCCAAGTGGAGGAGACCCAGTACTTC. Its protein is CASSYAQVEETQYF.

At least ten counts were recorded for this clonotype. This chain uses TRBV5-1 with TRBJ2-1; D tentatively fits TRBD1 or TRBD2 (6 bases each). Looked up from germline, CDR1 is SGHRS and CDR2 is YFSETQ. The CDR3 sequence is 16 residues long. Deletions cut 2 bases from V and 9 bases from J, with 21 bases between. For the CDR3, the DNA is TGCGCCAGCAGCTTTTGGGGGGCTGGCCCGGTTGTTGAGCAGTTCTTC. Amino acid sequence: CASSFWGAGPVVEQFF.

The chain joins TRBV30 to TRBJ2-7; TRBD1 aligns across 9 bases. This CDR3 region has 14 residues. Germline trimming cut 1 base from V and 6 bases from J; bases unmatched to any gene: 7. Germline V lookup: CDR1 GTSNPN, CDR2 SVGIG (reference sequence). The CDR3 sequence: CAWSDGQGFSEQYF. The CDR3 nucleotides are TGTGCCTGGAGTGACGGACAGGGGTTCTCCGAGCAGTACTTC. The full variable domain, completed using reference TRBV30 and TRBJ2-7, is SQTIHQWPATLVQPVGSPLSLECTVEGTSNPNLYWYRQAAGRGLQLLFYSVGIGQISSEVPQNLSASRPQDRQFILSSKKLLLSDSGFYLCAWSDGQGFSEQYFGPGTRLTVT.

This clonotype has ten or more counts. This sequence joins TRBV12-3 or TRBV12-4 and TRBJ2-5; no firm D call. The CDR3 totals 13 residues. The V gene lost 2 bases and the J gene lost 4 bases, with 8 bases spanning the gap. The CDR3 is CASSLSGLETQYF. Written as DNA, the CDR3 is TGTGCCAGCAGTTTATCTGGGTTAGAGACCCAGTACTTC.

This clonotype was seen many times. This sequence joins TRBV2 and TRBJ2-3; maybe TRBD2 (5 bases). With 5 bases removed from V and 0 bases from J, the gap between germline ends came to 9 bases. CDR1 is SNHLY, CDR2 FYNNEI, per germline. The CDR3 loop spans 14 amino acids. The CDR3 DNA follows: TGTGCCAGCAGTCGTCGGGATAGCACAGATACGCAGTATTTT. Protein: CASSRRDSTDTQYF. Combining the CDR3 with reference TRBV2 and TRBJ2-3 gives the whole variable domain EPEVTQTPSHQVTQMGQEVILRCVPISNHLYFYWYRQILGQKVEFLVSFYNNEISEKSEIFDDQFSVERPDGSNFTLKIRSTKLEDSAMYFCASSRRDSTDTQYFGPGTRLTVL.